These 8 T cell receptor beta chains were sequenced from one sample in a study of persistence of HIV-infected CD4 T cells. Overlapping HIV-1 Gag 15-mer peptides at approximately 0.96 ug per peptide per mL were used. CD40L-negative CD69-negative CD45RO-high memory CD4+ T cells were sorted as populations depleted of antigen-responding cells. The libraries were made with immunoSEQ version 4 in survey mode. Measured with immunoSEQ multiplex PCR; TCRdb has only the in-frame clones, and not every one. The sample consists of approximately 40,000 clones, about 80% of them appearing once. These receptors' targets are unknown. Material: CD4+ T cells sorted from PBMCs after roughly 18-hour stimulation, obtained from a patient who received antiretroviral therapy. Receptor source: an adult man with HIV who was CMV-seropositive.

The CDR3 region is CASSEYKGRSGANVLTF. As DNA, the CDR3 is TGTGCCAGCAGTGAATATAAGGGTCGCTCTGGGGCCAACGTCCTGACTTTC. The chain has TRBV25-1 and TRBJ2-6, with D hard to call. V shed 0 bases and J shed 0 bases, with 9 bases lying between them. Germline CDR1 is MGHDK and CDR2 is SYGVNS. CDR3 length: 17 residues.

The V and J genes are TRBV5-4 and TRBJ2-3; no definite D call. The CDR3 runs 15 residues. V was cut by 1 base and J by 2 bases, with 11 bases left in between. Germline values: CDR1 SGHNT, CDR2 YYREEE (reference sequence). The CDR3 loop is CASSLIPDVTDTQYF. Written as DNA, the CDR3 is TGTGCCAGCAGCTTGATACCCGACGTCACAGATACGCAGTATTTT.

The CDR3 nucleotides read TGTGCCAGCAGTGAGGGTGGTAGCGGACGGATGTACACCGGGGAGCTGTTTTTT. Amino acid sequence: CASSEGGSGRMYTGELFF. V gene TRBV2 combines with J gene TRBJ2-2, with D possibly being TRBD2 (6 bases). In germline, CDR1 is SNHLY, CDR2 FYNNEI. CDR3 length equals 18 residues. V was shortened by 3 bases and J by 3 bases, with 20 bases between the two germline ends.

CDR3 protein: CSVLTTGLGEQYF. CDR3 DNA: TGCAGCGTTCTTACGACGGGGCTAGGCGAGCAGTACTTC. The chain combines TRBV29-1 with TRBJ2-7; possibly TRBD1 or TRBD2 for D (5 bases each). CDR1 and CDR2 from the germline V gene are SQVTM and ANQGSEA. CDR3 length: 13 amino acids. Trimming pared 5 bases from V and 6 bases from J, leaving 17 bases between.

Here the CDR3 DNA reads TGTGCCAGCAGTGAAGAACGCCGGTCGGGAGCAGATACGCAGTATTTT. Encoded protein: CASSEERRSGADTQYF. The V call is TRBV2, the J call TRBJ2-3; tentative D call: TRBD2 (6 bases). The CDR3 spans 16 residues. Per germline, CDR1 SNHLY and CDR2 FYNNEI. The V gene lost 1 base and the J gene lost 4 bases, with 15 bases spanning the gap.

The chain combines TRBV3-1 (or the pseudogene TRBV3-2) with TRBJ1-1; D uncertain. Trimming took 3 bases from V and 0 from J, leaving 2 bases between them. Germline V gene lookup returns CDR1 LGHDT and CDR2 YNNKEL (reference sequence). The CDR3 has 12 amino acids. CDR3 nucleotides: TGTGCCAGCAGCCAGATGAACACTGAAGCTTTCTTT. Encoded protein: CASSQMNTEAFF.

The gene calls are TRBV3-1 (or the pseudogene TRBV3-2) and TRBJ1-4; the D is unclear. CDR1 and CDR2 (germline): LGHDT, YNNKEL (reference sequence). V lost 7 bases and J lost 8, with 14 bases in between. The CDR3 runs to 13 residues. CDR3 DNA sequence: TGTGCCAGCACTGGTGTTCCTCGAGAAAAACTGTTTTTT. Amino acid sequence: CASTGVPREKLFF.

This chain's CDR3 is CASSRRTGEPQHF. In DNA, the CDR3 is TGTGCCAGCAGCCGCCGGACAGGGGAGCCCCAGCATTTT. V is TRBV3-1 (or the pseudogene TRBV3-2) and J is TRBJ1-5, with 9 bases fitting TRBD1. V dropped 4 bases and J dropped 8; count of bases not matched to a gene: 3. This CDR3 contains 13 residues. Germline-derived CDR1 and CDR2 are LGHDT and YNNKEL (reference sequence).